This T cell receptor beta chain was captured in a study of CD8 T cells in Susac syndrome. Study conclusions and caveats: Acknowledgment was made by the study that its TCR sequencing and HLA analysis involved a relatively small number of individuals.

TCR beta from blood CD8+ and CD4+ T cells was sequenced. The CDR3 contains 15 residues. Unmatched junction bases numbered 3, after V lost 6 bases and J lost 5 bases. CDR1 is PRHDT and CDR2 is FYEKMQ in the germline V gene (reference sequence). Turning to this clonotype: Its antigen is not known.

Random hexamers were used to reverse transcribe about 0.5 to 1 ug of RNA. The method of amplification for TCR beta CDR3 was immunoSEQ multiplex PCR, covering 54 Vbeta and 13 Jbeta. Each CDR3 protein gets one entry after TCRdb re-called the immunoSEQ multiplex PCR reads with MiXCR. The sample has over 150,000 distinct CDR3 sequences, about 93% seen once. Source material: CD4+ T cells from PBMCs. The chain recombines TRBV13 with TRBJ2-1; 14 nucleotides align to TRBD2. This sequence originates from a human donor with multiple sclerosis. The CDR3 region is CASRTSGGAHNEQFF. DNA of the CDR3: TGTGCCAGCAGGACTAGCGGGGGGGCCCACAATGAGCAGTTCTTC.